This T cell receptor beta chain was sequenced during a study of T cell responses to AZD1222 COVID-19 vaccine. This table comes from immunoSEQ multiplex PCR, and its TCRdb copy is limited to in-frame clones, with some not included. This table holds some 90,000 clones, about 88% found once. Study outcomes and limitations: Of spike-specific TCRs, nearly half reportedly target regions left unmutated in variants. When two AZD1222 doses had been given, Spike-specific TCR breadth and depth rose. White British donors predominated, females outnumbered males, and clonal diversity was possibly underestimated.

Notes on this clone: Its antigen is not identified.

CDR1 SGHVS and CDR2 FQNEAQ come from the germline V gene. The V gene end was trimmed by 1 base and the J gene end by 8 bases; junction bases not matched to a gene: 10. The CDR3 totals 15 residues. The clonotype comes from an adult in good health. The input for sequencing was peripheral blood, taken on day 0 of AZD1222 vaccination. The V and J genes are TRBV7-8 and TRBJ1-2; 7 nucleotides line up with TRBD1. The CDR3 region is CASSLGLRQGGGYTF. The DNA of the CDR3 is TGTGCCAGCAGCTTAGGTCTCCGACAGGGTGGCGGCTACACCTTC.